Below are 15 T cell receptor beta chains sequenced from a single sample in a study of T cell responses to AZD1222 COVID-19 vaccine. TCRdb's table, derived via immunoSEQ multiplex PCR, lists solely in-frame clones and lacks some. The data show 110,000 or so clones, 86% seen once. Sample: peripheral blood, taken 28 days after the second AZD1222 dose. These TCRs come from an adult who received the AZD1222 COVID-19 vaccine.

The V call is TRBV11-2, the J call TRBJ1-6; TRBD1 might be the D (6 bases). This CDR3 is 15 amino acids long. Germline CDR1 reads SGHAT; CDR2 reads FQNNGV. Trimming removed 1 base at V and 7 bases at J, with 11 bases between. This CDR3 is CASSLVTGWNSPLHF. CDR3 in DNA: TGTGCCAGCAGCTTAGTTACAGGGTGGAATTCACCCCTCCACTTT.

The chain couples TRBV25-1 to TRBJ1-1; unclear D gene. Trimming took 3 bases from V and 5 from J, leaving 10 bases between them. From germline, CDR1 is MGHDK and CDR2 SYGVNS. This CDR3 contains 13 residues. The CDR3 protein is CASSDRYRTEAFF. The CDR3 DNA is TGTGCCAGCAGTGACAGGTATCGGACTGAAGCTTTCTTT.

The V call is TRBV6-5, the J call TRBJ1-5; D unclear. The V and J ends lost 6 bases and 2 bases respectively, with 14 bases between them. The CDR3 is made up of 15 amino acids. Germline loops: CDR1 MNHEY, CDR2 SVGAGI. The CDR3 coding sequence is TGTGCCAGCAGCGAGGAGGAGGGAGGCAATCAGCCCCAGCATTTT. Encoded protein: CASSEEEGGNQPQHF.

DNA of the CDR3: TGTGCCAGCAGAAAGACAGGTCACACCGGGGAGCTGTTTTTT. It is translated as CASRKTGHTGELFF. The chain employs TRBV7-6 and TRBJ2-2, with a weak D call TRBD1 (6 bases). The CDR3 runs to 14 residues. Looked up from germline, CDR1 is SGHVS and CDR2 is FNYEAQ. V lost 6 bases to trimming and J lost 3 bases, with 11 bases between them.

V gene TRBV9 combines with J gene TRBJ1-3; D is undetermined. The CDR3 runs to 13 residues. V lost 1 base and J 5 bases, leaving 7 bases between the germline ends. The germline gives CDR1 SGDLS, CDR2 YYNGEE. In DNA form, the CDR3 reads TGTGCCAGCAGCGTACCATCCAGAAACACCATATATTTT. This translates into CASSVPSRNTIYF.

The V gene is TRBV7-6, the J gene TRBJ1-2; D gene unclear. This CDR3 comprises 16 residues. The ends were cut back, 1 base at V and 3 bases at J, with 15 bases in the middle. Germline V gives CDR1 SGHVS, CDR2 FNYEAQ. DNA of the CDR3: TGTGCCAGCAGCTTAGGTCTTACAGCCGAATACTATGGCTACACCTTC. The encoded protein is CASSLGLTAEYYGYTF.

J is TRBJ2-5 and V is TRBV7-2, with 11 nucleotides matching TRBD2. Germline V lookup: CDR1 SGHTA, CDR2 FQGNSA. CDR3 length: 16 amino acids. Trimming removed 0 bases from V and 3 bases from J; junction bases left unmatched: 3. The CDR3 region is CASSLAGTSGKETQYF. The CDR3 region has the DNA TGTGCCAGCAGCTTAGCCGGGACTAGCGGAAAAGAGACCCAGTACTTC.

The V call is TRBV10-3, the J call TRBJ2-7, with D perhaps TRBD1 (6 bases). With 7 bases removed from V and 2 bases from J, the gap between germline ends came to 12 bases. The CDR3 is 13 residues long. CDR1 is ENHRY and CDR2 is SYGVKD in the germline V gene. CDR3 residues: CAINPGQTYEQYF. The CDR3 nucleotides are TGTGCCATCAATCCTGGACAGACCTACGAGCAGTACTTC.

This chain uses TRBV5-1 with TRBJ2-7; 7 bases are a match to TRBD1. Germline CDR1 and CDR2: SGHRS and YFSETQ. CDR3 length: 14 residues. Unmatched junction bases numbered 2, after V lost 0 bases and J lost 2 bases. The CDR3 nucleotides read TGCGCCAGCAGCTTGGGGGACAGCCCCTACGAGCAGTACTTC. Its translation is CASSLGDSPYEQYF.

The J gene is TRBJ2-7, the V gene TRBV11-2; D tentatively fits TRBD1 or TRBD2 (6 bases each). Trimming cost V 1 base and J 4 bases, with 14 bases left between them. The CDR3 length is 15 residues. Germline V gene lookup returns CDR1 SGHAT and CDR2 FQNNGV. In DNA, the CDR3 is TGTGCCAGCAGCTTAGTTGCGGGACACCTATACGAGCAGTACTTC. This codes for CASSLVAGHLYEQYF.

The rearrangement links TRBV7-6 to TRBJ1-6; the D gene is possibly TRBD1 (5 bases). From germline, CDR1 is SGHVS and CDR2 FNYEAQ. V gave up 0 bases and J gave up 6 bases, with 9 bases separating them. The CDR3 sequence is 15 residues long. The CDR3 DNA is TGTGCCAGCAGCTTAGCCGGGGCCGTTAATTCACCCCTCCACTTT. Translating gives CASSLAGAVNSPLHF.

Notes on this clone: One end of the junction does not line up with germline, which may come from a read error. CDR3: CASSGRGTDSSEQYF. CDR3 DNA: TGTGCCAGCAGCGGGCGGGGGACAGACTCCTCCGAGCAGTACTTC. J is TRBJ2-7 and V is TRBV9; D assignment may be TRBD1 or TRBD2 (7 bases each). Germline CDR1 SGDLS, CDR2 YYNGEE. There are 15 residues in the CDR3.

The gene calls are TRBV6-1 and TRBJ2-1; perhaps TRBD2 as D (6 bases). V was shortened by 3 bases and J by 2 bases, with 14 bases between the two germline ends. The CDR3 loop spans 16 amino acids. Germline assignment: CDR1 MNHNS and CDR2 SASEGT. CDR3 region: CASSELGRGPYNEQFF. The CDR3 bases are TGTGCCAGCAGTGAGCTTGGGCGGGGACCCTACAATGAGCAGTTCTTC.

The chain has TRBV16 and TRBJ1-5; perhaps TRBD1 as D (5 bases). This CDR3 contains 15 residues. Trimming took 0 bases from V and 5 from J, leaving 11 bases between them. Germline V gives CDR1 KGHSY, CDR2 FQNENV. The CDR3 nucleotides read TGTGCCAGCAGCCAATCTCTGGACATCCATCAGCCCCAGCATTTT. It specifies CASSQSLDIHQPQHF. The whole variable domain, filled in from reference TRBV16 and TRBJ1-5, reads GEEVAQTPKHLVRGEGQKAKLYCAPIKGHSYVFWYQQVLKNEFKFLISFQNENVFDETGMPKERFSAKCLPNSPCSLEIQATKLEDSAVYFCASSQSLDIHQPQHFGDGTRLSIL.

The V and J genes are TRBV5-5 and TRBJ1-6; D not certain. V shed 2 bases and J shed 0 bases, with 12 bases lying between them. CDR3 length: 17 residues. The germline V gene encodes CDR1 SGHKS and CDR2 YYEKEE (reference sequence). CDR3 amino acids: CASSFRQASSYNSPLHF. For the CDR3, the DNA is TGTGCCAGCAGCTTCAGGCAGGCGAGCTCCTATAATTCACCCCTCCACTTT.